A selection of T cell receptor beta chains follows, all from one sample in a study of blood T cells in healthy people across ages. MiXCR was run by TCRdb on the 5' RACE reads, yielding one entry per CDR3 protein. Here the sample spans around 650,000 distinct CDR3 sequences, approximately 31% being singletons. Material for sequencing was blood. All receptors derive from a woman over 75 in good health. Each CDR3 is given with its conserved first and last residue. A D gene is named only where the DNA matches it firmly. Clone size, where shown, is once, few, many, or a class for clones that have expanded.

size	D	J	V	CDR3	DNA
NA	TRBD2	TRBJ2-7	TRBV29-1	CSVATSGSYNEQYF	TGCAGCGTTGCCACTAGCGGGAGCTATAACGAGCAGTACTTC
many	NA	TRBJ2-6	TRBV18	CASSSSMGRGANVLTF	TGTGCCAGCTCATCTTCAATGGGGCGCGGGGCCAACGTCCTGACTTTC
NA	TRBD2	TRBJ2-1	TRBV12-3/TRBV12-4	CASSSGTSGDSLRQFF	TGTGCCAGCAGTTCTGGGACTAGCGGTGATTCCCTACGGCAGTTCTTC
many	NA	TRBJ2-3	TRBV15	CATSRGEGASTDTQYF	TGTGCCACCAGCAGAGGGGAGGGGGCAAGCACAGATACGCAGTATTTT
NA	NA	TRBJ1-3	TRBV20-1	CSAPRGSSWNTIYF	TGCAGTGCTCCGCGGGGTAGCTCTTGGAACACCATATATTTT
NA	TRBD1	TRBJ1-4	TRBV5-1	CASSSGTGLEKLFF	TGCGCCAGCAGCTCCGGGACAGGGTTGGAAAAACTGTTTTTT
NA	NA	TRBJ1-1	TRBV20-1	CSARRGNTEAFF	TGCAGTGCTAGAAGGGGGAACACTGAAGCTTTCTTT
many	NA	TRBJ1-2	TRBV7-9	CASSAYSDGYTF	TGTGCCAGCAGCGCTTACAGCGATGGCTACACCTTC
many	NA	TRBJ1-1	TRBV6-2/TRBV6-3	CASTRPNTEAFF	TGTGCCAGCACTCGGCCCAACACTGAAGCTTTCTTT
many	TRBD2	TRBJ2-7	TRBV12-3/TRBV12-4	CASTAKGLAGGLEQYF	TGTGCCAGCACCGCAAAAGGACTAGCGGGGGGGCTCGAGCAGTACTTC
NA	NA	TRBJ1-5	TRBV5-1	CASSLEEGNQPQHF	TGCGCCAGCAGCTTGGAGGAGGGGAATCAGCCCCAGCATTTT
many	TRBD1	TRBJ1-1	TRBV5-1	CASSLILGGMNTEAFF	TGCGCCAGCAGCTTGATTTTAGGGGGCATGAACACTGAAGCTTTCTTT
NA	NA	TRBJ1-2	TRBV30	CAWSVRGETNYGYTF	TGTGCCTGGAGTGTACGGGGAGAAACTAACTATGGCTACACCTTC
many	TRBD1	TRBJ2-7	TRBV5-1	CASSIDRGPGYEQYF	TGCGCCAGCAGCATTGACAGGGGCCCCGGGTACGAGCAGTACTTC
many	NA	TRBJ1-1	TRBV20-1	CSARFDRNPGHAFF	TGCAGTGCTAGATTCGACAGGAACCCCGGCCATGCTTTCTTT
many	NA	TRBJ1-4	TRBV7-9	CASSQQGGEKLFF	TGTGCCAGCAGCCAACAGGGCGGTGAAAAACTGTTTTTT
once	NA	TRBJ1-2	TRBV2	CASSERDGYTF	TGTGCCAGCAGTGAACGGGATGGCTACACCTTC
many	NA	TRBJ2-7	TRBV5-1	CASSAGTRDTYEQYF	TGCGCCAGCAGCGCGGGGACGCGGGATACCTACGAGCAGTACTTC
NA	NA	TRBJ1-4	TRBV2	CASSVGVNEKLFF	TGTGCCAGCAGTGTGGGGGTGAATGAAAAACTGTTTTTT
many	TRBD1	TRBJ2-1	TRBV7-9	CASSATGQGHNEQFF	TGTGCCAGCAGCGCGACGGGACAGGGCCACAATGAGCAGTTCTTC
many	NA	TRBJ2-4	TRBV2	CASSDSKNIQYF	TGTGCCAGCAGTGACAGCAAAAACATTCAGTACTTC
many	NA	TRBJ2-4	TRBV19	CATTGLAKNIQYF	TGTGCCACCACCGGGCTAGCCAAAAACATTCAGTACTTC
many	TRBD2	TRBJ2-5	TRBV20-1	CSALPTAGGRETQYF	TGCAGTGCTCTCCCCACAGCGGGGGGGCGCGAGACCCAGTACTTC
many	NA	TRBJ2-7	TRBV6-5	CASRHAALGSYEQYF	TGTGCCAGCAGACACGCGGCCCTAGGATCCTACGAGCAGTACTTC
NA	NA	TRBJ2-7	TRBV11-2	CASSLPLGGSYEQYF	TGTGCCAGCAGCTTACCCCTCGGCGGATCCTACGAGCAGTACTTC
few	TRBD1	TRBJ2-4	TRBV5-1	CASSDMTGTKNIQYF	TGCGCCAGCAGCGACATGACAGGGACCAAAAACATTCAGTACTTC
many	TRBD1	TRBJ1-6	TRBV29-1	CSVSTGGPTPLHF	TGCAGCGTTTCCACAGGGGGCCCTACACCCCTCCACTTT
NA	TRBD2	TRBJ2-1	TRBV20-1	CSAGSSAGVQNEQFF	TGCAGTGCTGGATCTAGCGCGGGAGTACAGAATGAGCAGTTCTTC
many	TRBD2	TRBJ2-5	TRBV15	CATRPGTSGGPQETQYF	TGTGCCACCAGACCTGGTACTAGCGGGGGACCCCAAGAGACCCAGTACTTC
many	TRBD1	TRBJ1-2	TRBV7-2	CASSLASQGVDGYTF	TGTGCCAGCAGCTTAGCGTCACAGGGGGTTGATGGCTACACCTTC
many	NA	TRBJ1-4	TRBV7-2	CASSSDGARGEKLFF	TGTGCCAGCAGCTCCGACGGAGCCCGGGGGGAAAAACTGTTTTTT
many	NA	TRBJ2-7	TRBV6-1	CATEQTYEQYF	TGTGCCACCGAACAGACATACGAGCAGTACTTC
many	NA	TRBJ1-1	TRBV7-9	CASSLGGYRDRVIPNTEAFF	TGTGCCAGCAGCTTAGGAGGATACAGGGATAGGGTAATTCCGAACACTGAAGCTTTCTTT
few	NA	TRBJ1-2	TRBV19	CASRFRGEYYGYTF	TGTGCCAGTAGGTTCAGGGGCGAGTACTATGGCTACACCTTC
NA	NA	TRBJ2-3	TRBV7-9	CASSSTTASNEKLYF	TGTGCCAGCAGCTCTACGACAGCCTCAAATGAAAAACTGTATTTT
few	TRBD1	TRBJ1-1	TRBV30	CAWSPTGGTEAFF	TGTGCCTGGAGTCCAACAGGGGGCACTGAAGCTTTCTTT
NA	NA	TRBJ2-2	TRBV2	CASRRGRSTGELFF	TGTGCCAGCAGGAGGGGTCGGAGCACCGGGGAGCTGTTTTTT
few	NA	TRBJ2-7	TRBV6-6	CASSRGENEQYF	TGTGCCAGCAGTCGAGGGGAGAACGAGCAGTACTTC
many	TRBD1	TRBJ1-6	TRBV6-5	CASTHIGTGLSPLHF	TGTGCCAGCACCCACATCGGGACAGGGCTCTCACCCCTCCACTTT
NA	NA	TRBJ2-3	TRBV24-1	CATKRSGADTPYF	TGTGCCACCAAGCGCAGCGGCGCAGATACGCCGTATTTT
many	NA	TRBJ2-3	TRBV29-1	CSVEGGRLTSTDTQYF	TGCAGCGTTGAAGGAGGGCGGTTAACTAGCACAGATACGCAGTATTTT
NA	NA	TRBJ2-1	TRBV28	CASSLLLAGDYNEQFF	TGTGCCAGCAGTTTATTACTAGCAGGAGATTACAATGAGCAGTTCTTC
many	TRBD1	TRBJ2-3	TRBV12-3/TRBV12-4	CASSPETGGGTQYF	TGTGCCAGCAGCCCCGAGACAGGGGGCGGTACGCAGTATTTT
NA	NA	TRBJ1-1	TRBV20-1	CSASDRSNTEAFF	TGCAGTGCTAGCGACAGGTCGAACACTGAAGCTTTCTTT
many	NA	TRBJ2-7	TRBV20-1	CSARDQTGLNEQYF	TGCAGTGCTAGAGATCAAACAGGGCTAAACGAGCAGTACTTC
few	TRBD2	TRBJ2-3	TRBV10-3	CAISRLAGSSTDTQYF	TGTGCCATCAGCCGACTAGCGGGGTCTAGCACAGATACGCAGTATTTT
many	NA	TRBJ1-2	TRBV5-4	CASSLGLGYTF	TGTGCCAGCAGCTTGGGTTTGGGCTACACCTTC
NA	NA	TRBJ1-1	TRBV6-5	CASSAQTLTEAFF	TGTGCCAGCAGTGCCCAAACTCTGACTGAAGCTTTCTTT
NA	TRBD2	TRBJ2-1	TRBV10-3	CAIGTNGKYDNEQFF	TGTGCCATCGGGACTAACGGGAAGTATGACAATGAGCAGTTCTTC
few	TRBD1	TRBJ2-4	TRBV6-6	CASSYRDRDGIQYF	TGTGCCAGCAGTTACCGGGACAGGGACGGCATTCAGTACTTC
few	NA	TRBJ1-1	TRBV27	CASSVQRNTEAFF	TGTGCCAGCAGTGTACAGAGGAACACTGAAGCTTTCTTT
NA	NA	TRBJ2-7	TRBV5-6	CASSLLYNEQYF	TGTGCCAGCAGCTTGCTTTACAATGAGCAGTACTTC
NA	NA	TRBJ1-1	TRBV21-1	CASSKGRFGKDTEAFF	TGTGCCAGCAGCAAAGGACGCTTCGGGAAGGACACTGAAGCTTTCTTT
few	NA	TRBJ1-2	TRBV18	CAGSPLHREAYGYTF	TGTGCCGGCTCACCACTTCATCGGGAGGCCTATGGCTACACCTTC
NA	TRBD2	TRBJ2-7	TRBV12-3/TRBV12-4	CASSLLSASGVYEQYF	TGTGCCAGCAGTTTGCTTTCGGCTAGCGGGGTCTACGAGCAGTACTTC
NA	TRBD1	TRBJ1-1	TRBV6-5	CASSYGDRGRFAEAFF	TGTGCCAGCAGTTATGGGGACAGGGGGCGGTTCGCTGAAGCTTTCTTT
NA	TRBD1	TRBJ1-1	TRBV6-2/TRBV6-3	CASRTGLDRGTEAFF	TGTGCCAGCAGGACTGGATTGGACAGGGGCACTGAAGCTTTCTTT
NA	TRBD1	TRBJ1-2	TRBV2	CASSQTGEGGGYTF	TGTGCCAGCAGCCAGACAGGGGAGGGTGGTGGCTACACCTTC
many	TRBD1	TRBJ2-5	TRBV7-8	CASSIHRGMGETQYF	TGTGCCAGCAGCATTCACAGGGGTATGGGAGAGACCCAGTACTTC